Below are 15 T cell receptor beta chains sequenced from a single sample in a study of radiation and T cells in renal cell carcinoma. Time point given: baseline pretreatment blood. Treatment of the sample: 15 Gy SBRT to primary tumor, nephrectomy 4 weeks later. Measured with immunoSEQ multiplex PCR; TCRdb has only the in-frame clones, and not every one. The profile shows about 130,000 clones, approximately 80% of them singletons. This specimen was blood, taken from a patient whose treatment included radiotherapy and nephrectomy. The receptors come from a woman in her sixties with renal cell carcinoma.

This rearrangement joins TRBV19 to TRBJ1-2, with D maybe TRBD1 (6 bases). Germline V gene data show CDR1 as LNHDA and CDR2 as SQIVND (reference sequence). V was pared by 4 bases and J by 5 bases, with 20 bases between. The CDR3 spans 16 residues. The CDR3 spells CASSTPDGRQGYGYTF. DNA of the CDR3: TGTGCCAGTAGTACCCCCGACGGCCGCCAGGGGTATGGCTACACCTTC.

V is TRBV12-5 and J is TRBJ2-3, with TRBD1 as a possible D gene (5 bases). V gave up 1 base and J gave up 5 bases, with 10 bases separating them. This CDR3 region has 14 residues. Per germline, CDR1 LGHNT and CDR2 FRNRAP. The CDR3, as DNA: TGTGCTAGTGGTTTGGAAGGGGCGGTAGATACGCAGTATTTT. Translating it yields CASGLEGAVDTQYF. The full variable domain, completed using reference TRBV12-5 and TRBJ2-3, is DARVTQTPRHKVTEMGQEVTMRCQPILGHNTVFWYRQTMMQGLELLAYFRNRAPLDDSGMPKDRFSAEMPDATLATLKIQPSEPRDSAVYFCASGLEGAVDTQYFGPGTRLTVL.

The genes are TRBV29-1 and TRBJ1-2, with 7 nucleotides matching TRBD1. The trim removed 7 bases at V and 2 bases at J, leaving 7 bases unmatched. Germline V gives CDR1 SQVTM, CDR2 ANQGSEA. This CDR3 has 13 residues. The CDR3 protein is CSARQGLNYGYTF. In DNA, the CDR3 is TGCAGCGCCCGACAGGGACTCAACTATGGCTACACCTTC.

This clone occurred once. The chain is built from TRBV5-1 and TRBJ1-1; D is perhaps TRBD1 (6 bases). The germline V and J ends were trimmed by 2 bases and 4 bases, with 18 bases remaining between them. Germline assignment: CDR1 SGHRS and CDR2 YFSETQ. The CDR3 length is 16 residues. The CDR3: CASSLTQQGVGTEAFF. The CDR3 DNA reads as TGCGCCAGCAGCTTAACCCAACAGGGCGTTGGCACTGAAGCTTTCTTT.

V is TRBV28 and J is TRBJ1-1; D uncertain. The V end was cut by 9 bases, the J end by 2 bases, with 13 bases between. The CDR3 spans 13 residues. CDR1 MDHEN and CDR2 SYDVKM come from the germline V gene. In DNA form, the CDR3 reads TGTGCCAGTGCCCCCCCAGCCAACACTGAAGCTTTCTTT. Encoded protein: CASAPPANTEAFF.

The rearrangement uses TRBV19 and TRBJ1-4; D is undetermined. Germline V gene sequence: CDR1 LNHDA, CDR2 SQIVND (reference sequence). This CDR3 has 13 amino acids. Trimming stripped 5 bases from V and 8 bases from J, with 12 bases between. CDR3 DNA: TGTGCCAGTAGTCTTCCTGGAGGGGAAAAACTGTTTTTT. It codes for CASSLPGGEKLFF. Based on the CDR3 plus reference TRBV19 and TRBJ1-4, the full variable domain is DGGITQSPKYLFRKEGQNVTLSCEQNLNHDAMYWYRQDPGQGLRLIYYSQIVNDFQKGDIAEGYSVSREKKESFPLTVTSAQKNPTAFYLCASSLPGGEKLFFGSGTQLSVL.

This clone was observed a single time. The chain joins TRBV29-1 to TRBJ2-4; 9 bases are shared with TRBD1. The trim removed 6 bases at V and 5 bases at J, leaving 8 bases unmatched. This CDR3 has 14 amino acids. Germline V CDR1 and CDR2: SQVTM, ANQGSEA. As DNA, the CDR3 is TGCAGCGTCTCGACAGGGGGGGACCAAAACATTCAGTACTTC. Its protein product is CSVSTGGDQNIQYF.

CDR3: CASSIGTASNQPQHF. CDR3 DNA sequence: TGTGCCAGTAGTATAGGGACAGCAAGCAATCAGCCCCAGCATTTT. The chain recombines TRBV19 with TRBJ1-5; D possibly corresponds to TRBD1 (6 bases). CDR1 is LNHDA and CDR2 is SQIVND in the germline V gene (reference sequence). The length of the CDR3 is 15 residues. V was trimmed by 1 base and J by 1 base, leaving 8 bases between them. The full variable domain, with the rest looked up from reference TRBV19 and TRBJ1-5, is DGGITQSPKYLFRKEGQNVTLSCEQNLNHDAMYWYRQDPGQGLRLIYYSQIVNDFQKGDIAEGYSVSREKKESFPLTVTSAQKNPTAFYLCASSIGTASNQPQHFGDGTRLSIL.

The chain is built from TRBV28 and TRBJ1-1; D gene ambiguous. The germline V and J ends were trimmed by 3 bases and 0 bases, with 11 bases remaining between them. The CDR3 is made up of 15 amino acids. Germline V gene data show CDR1 as MDHEN and CDR2 as SYDVKM. CDR3 region: CASSFRQPMNTEAFF. In DNA form, the CDR3 reads TGTGCCAGCAGTTTCCGCCAGCCGATGAACACTGAAGCTTTCTTT.

The chain carries TRBV13 and TRBJ2-7; 7 bases line up with TRBD1. Trimming at V came to 8 bases and at J to 6 bases, leaving 7 bases not matched to a gene. The CDR3 runs 12 residues. Germline loops: CDR1 PRHDT, CDR2 FYEKMQ (reference sequence). As DNA, the CDR3 is TGTGCCAGCGGGGCAGGGGGACGCGAGCAGTACTTC. Its protein is CASGAGGREQYF.

The V gene is TRBV7-2, the J gene TRBJ1-5; D unresolved. The germline V gene has CDR1 SGHTA and CDR2 FQGNSA. Deletions cut 4 bases from V and 5 bases from J, with 12 bases between. The length of the CDR3 is 14 residues. The CDR3 DNA sequence: TGTGCCAGCAGCTCCGGGTCGCGCGATCAGCCCCAGCATTTT. This sequence encodes CASSSGSRDQPQHF.

The V call is TRBV19, the J call TRBJ1-4; D not certain. CDR3 size: 15 residues. V lost 2 bases and J lost 0, with 7 bases in between. CDR1 is LNHDA and CDR2 is SQIVND in the germline V gene (reference sequence). CDR3 sequence: CASSILGTTNEKLFF. In DNA form, the CDR3 reads TGTGCCAGTAGTATATTGGGGACAACTAATGAAAAACTGTTTTTT.

The gene calls are TRBV27 and TRBJ2-6; D tentatively reads TRBD1 or TRBD2 (5 bases each). V lost 1 base to trimming and J lost 1 base, with 11 bases between them. The CDR3 runs to 17 residues. Germline V gene lookup returns CDR1 MNHEY and CDR2 SMNVEV (reference sequence). The CDR3 sequence is CASSLWAGSSGANVLTF. The CDR3 nucleotides are TGTGCCAGCAGTTTATGGGCAGGGAGTTCTGGGGCCAACGTCCTGACTTTC. Combining the CDR3 with reference TRBV27 and TRBJ2-6 gives the whole variable domain EAQVTQNPRYLITVTGKKLTVTCSQNMNHEYMSWYRQDPGLGLRQIYYSMNVEVTDKGDVPEGYKVSRKEKRNFPLILESPSPNQTSLYFCASSLWAGSSGANVLTFGAGSRLTVL.

The chain uses TRBV6-6 and TRBJ2-2, with D unresolved. The V end lost 0 bases, the J end lost 3 bases, and 5 bases lay between the germline ends. Germline CDR1 and CDR2: MNHNY and SVGAGI (reference sequence). The CDR3 spans 14 residues. The CDR3 DNA reads as TGTGCCAGCAGTTACTCGCCATACACCGGGGAGCTGTTTTTT. Its protein is CASSYSPYTGELFF.

Here the CDR3 reads CASGAGNYGYTF. CDR3 in DNA: TGTGCCAGCGGAGCAGGGAATTATGGCTACACCTTC. This chain links TRBV25-1 with TRBJ1-2; perhaps TRBD1 as D (5 bases). The CDR3 covers 12 residues. Germline V CDR1 and CDR2: MGHDK, SYGVNS. V was clipped by 8 bases and J by 5 bases, with 12 bases between them.